Following are 10 T cell receptor beta chains from one sample sequenced in a study of blood T cell repertoires in COVID-19. Measured with immunoSEQ multiplex PCR; TCRdb has only the in-frame clones, and not every one. The sample records more than 150,000 clones, around 80% being singletons. The specimen sequenced was peripheral blood. The receptors derive from a human donor in a cohort sampled during active COVID-19.

The V and J genes are TRBV7-8 and TRBJ1-2; D is perhaps TRBD1 (5 bases). This CDR3 has 13 residues. V was shortened by 5 bases and J by 5 bases, with 12 bases between the two germline ends. Germline V gene lookup returns CDR1 SGHVS and CDR2 FQNEAQ. In nucleotides, the CDR3 is TGTGCCAGCAGCCACGGGCAGGGATATGGCTACACCTTC. Encoded protein: CASSHGQGYGYTF.

The chain joins TRBV12-5 to TRBJ2-5; perhaps TRBD2 as D (6 bases). The CDR3 extends over 18 amino acids. Germline lookup yields CDR1 LGHNT and CDR2 FRNRAP. V was pared by 2 bases and J by 5 bases, with 24 bases between. This CDR3 is CASGLKPLSGPPPETQYF. The DNA for the CDR3 is TGTGCTAGTGGTTTGAAACCGCTTAGCGGCCCCCCCCCGGAGACCCAGTACTTC.

The chain combines TRBV7-2 with TRBJ1-1; TRBD1 might be the D (5 bases). Trimming removed 1 base from V and 3 bases from J, with 9 bases in between. The length of the CDR3 is 14 residues. The germline V gene encodes CDR1 SGHTA and CDR2 FQGNSA. The CDR3 spells CASSLGGWDTEAFF. The CDR3, as DNA: TGTGCCAGCAGCTTAGGGGGCTGGGACACTGAAGCTTTCTTT. The full variable domain, completed using reference TRBV7-2 and TRBJ1-1, is GAGVSQSPSNKVTEKGKDVELRCDPISGHTALYWYRQSLGQGLEFLIYFQGNSAPDKSGLPSDRFSAERTGGSVSTLTIQRTQQEDSAVYLCASSLGGWDTEAFFGQGTRLTVV.

The chain has TRBV19 and TRBJ1-5; D may be TRBD1 (6 bases). The V gene lost 6 bases and the J gene lost 7 bases, with 19 bases spanning the gap. The CDR3 extends over 15 amino acids. CDR1 LNHDA and CDR2 SQIVND come from the germline V gene (reference sequence). The CDR3 DNA is TGTGCCAGTAGCCGGGACACACAAAAAGGACAGCCCCAGCATTTT. Translated: CASSRDTQKGQPQHF. The whole variable domain, remainder taken from reference TRBV19 and TRBJ1-5, is DGGITQSPKYLFRKEGQNVTLSCEQNLNHDAMYWYRQDPGQGLRLIYYSQIVNDFQKGDIAEGYSVSREKKESFPLTVTSAQKNPTAFYLCASSRDTQKGQPQHFGDGTRLSIL.

The chain is built from TRBV3-1 (or the pseudogene TRBV3-2) and TRBJ2-5; 7 nucleotides agree with TRBD2. Germline lookup yields CDR1 LGHDT and CDR2 YNNKEL (reference sequence). This CDR3 comprises 17 residues. Losses at the gene ends were 4 bases for V and 2 bases for J; bases not matched to a gene: 13. The CDR3 DNA is TGTGCCAGCAGCCTCCAGGTGAGCCTAGCGGAGCAAGAGACCCAGTACTTC. It specifies CASSLQVSLAEQETQYF.

About this clone itself: One end of the junction varies from germline; a read error may be responsible. CDR3 amino acids: CASREGTGLNQPQHF. The CDR3 DNA is TGTGCCAGCAGAGAAGGGACAGGGCTCAATCAGCCCCAGCATTTT. The gene calls are TRBV2 and TRBJ1-5; 9 bases line up with TRBD1. CDR3 length: 15 residues. CDR1 and CDR2 from the germline V gene are SNHLY and FYNNEI. Full variable domain (remainder filled in from reference TRBV2 and TRBJ1-5): EPEVTQTPSHQVTQMGQEVILRCVPISNHLYFYWYRQILGQKVEFLVSFYNNEISEKSEIFDDQFSVERPDGSNFTLKIRSTKLEDSAMYFCASREGTGLNQPQHFGDGTRLSIL.

The V gene is TRBV28, the J gene TRBJ2-5, with 12 bases identical to TRBD2. The CDR3 extends over 14 amino acids. Per germline, CDR1 MDHEN and CDR2 SYDVKM. V was pared by 5 bases and J by 5 bases, with 3 bases of the junction left unmatched. CDR3 in DNA: TGTGCCAGCAGTGTTCTAGCGGGGGGGGAGACCCAGTACTTC. This gives the protein CASSVLAGGETQYF.

The rearrangement links TRBV6-5 to TRBJ2-2; 8 nucleotides match TRBD1. The germline V gene has CDR1 MNHEY and CDR2 SVGAGI. V was clipped by 7 bases and J by 4 bases; unmatched bases: 5. The CDR3 runs to 14 residues. The CDR3 region is CASIGQGSTGELFF. CDR3 DNA: TGTGCCAGCATAGGACAGGGAAGCACCGGGGAGCTGTTTTTT.

V gene TRBV9 combines with J gene TRBJ1-4, with 7 bases lining up with TRBD1. CDR3 length equals 14 residues. CDR1 SGDLS and CDR2 YYNGEE come from the germline V gene. V trimming: 5 bases; J trimming: 2 bases; junction bases outside the gene matches: 3. CDR3 loop: CASSEQGTNEKLFF. CDR3 in DNA: TGTGCCAGCAGTGAACAGGGGACTAATGAAAAACTGTTTTTT.

V and J are TRBV7-9 and TRBJ1-1; 10 nucleotides match TRBD1. J was trimmed by 2 bases and V by 5 bases; bases with no gene match: 5. CDR3 length equals 15 residues. Germline V CDR1 and CDR2: SEHNR, FQNEAQ (reference sequence). The CDR3 DNA follows: TGTGCCAGCAGCCTTGACAGGGGGCCTAACACTGAAGCTTTCTTT. It specifies CASSLDRGPNTEAFF.